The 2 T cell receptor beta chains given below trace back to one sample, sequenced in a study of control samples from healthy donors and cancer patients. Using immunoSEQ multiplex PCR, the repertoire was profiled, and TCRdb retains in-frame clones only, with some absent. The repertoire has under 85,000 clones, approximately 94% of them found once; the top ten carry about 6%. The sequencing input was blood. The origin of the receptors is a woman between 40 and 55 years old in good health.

The CDR3 sequence: CATGTGGSGELFF. The CDR3 coding sequence is TGTGCCACCGGGACAGGGGGTAGCGGGGAGCTGTTTTTT. The rearrangement links TRBV15 to TRBJ2-2, with 11 bases aligning to TRBD1. J gave up 7 bases and V 8 bases, and 3 bases lay outside the gene matches. The CDR3 runs 13 residues. Per germline, CDR1 LNHNV and CDR2 YYDKDF (reference sequence).

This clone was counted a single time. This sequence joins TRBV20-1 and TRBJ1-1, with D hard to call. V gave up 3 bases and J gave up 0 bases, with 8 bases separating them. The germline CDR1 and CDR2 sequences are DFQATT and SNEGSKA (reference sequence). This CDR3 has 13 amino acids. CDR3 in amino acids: CSASQIMNTEAFF. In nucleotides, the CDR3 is TGCAGTGCTAGTCAGATCATGAACACTGAAGCTTTCTTT.